This T cell receptor (beta chain) was documented in a study of T cell responses to AZD1222 COVID-19 vaccine. Germline V gene data show CDR1 as SQVTM and CDR2 as ANQGSEA. V was shortened by 7 bases and J by 0 bases, with 18 bases between the two germline ends. CDR3 length: 15 residues. General study results and limits: The donor group comprised mostly white British people and more females; the analysis possibly underestimated clonal diversity. Baseline seropositivity characterized only a handful of AZD1222 recipients.

This table comes from immunoSEQ multiplex PCR, and its TCRdb copy is limited to in-frame clones, with some not included. The sample comprises some 160,000 clones, roughly 93% of which are singletons, and roughly 2% rests with the top ten. As concerns this clone: Its target is not known.

Second-dose recipients at about 4 or about 12 weeks were treated as one pooled group. Sequenced here: peripheral blood, sampled 28 days after the second AZD1222 dose. This chain connects TRBV29-1 to TRBJ1-1; a possible D gene is TRBD1 (5 bases). This TCR was recovered from an adult who received the AZD1222 COVID-19 vaccine. CDR3 in DNA: TGCAGCGCCACGGCCGGAAAGGGGTTGAACACTGAAGCTTTCTTT. Residues: CSATAGKGLNTEAFF.